This T cell receptor (beta chain) was sequenced in a study of radiation and T cells in renal cell carcinoma. The study's findings and limits: Top tumor clonotypes rose in blood 2 weeks post-radiation, then contracted.

Treatment: 15 Gy SBRT to primary tumor, nephrectomy 4 weeks later. Note on this clone: Its antigen is still unknown.

Repertoires were generated with immunoSEQ multiplex PCR, while TCRdb's copy carries only in-frame clones and drops some. This sample has around 16,000 clones, with about half found just once. This TCR derives from an older woman with renal cell carcinoma. The source material was tumor tissue, sampled from a patient whose treatment included radiotherapy and nephrectomy.

The CDR3 DNA sequence: TGTGCCATCAGTGCTGGCTCGCGGGAGGGCCTAAAGTCCCACGAGCAGTACTTC. Encoded protein: CAISAGSREGLKSHEQYF. The chain is built from TRBV10-3 and TRBJ2-7; 9 bases fit TRBD2. The CDR3 totals 18 residues. V gave up 4 bases and J gave up 5 bases; unmatched junction bases: 18. Germline CDR1 and CDR2: ENHRY and SYGVKD.